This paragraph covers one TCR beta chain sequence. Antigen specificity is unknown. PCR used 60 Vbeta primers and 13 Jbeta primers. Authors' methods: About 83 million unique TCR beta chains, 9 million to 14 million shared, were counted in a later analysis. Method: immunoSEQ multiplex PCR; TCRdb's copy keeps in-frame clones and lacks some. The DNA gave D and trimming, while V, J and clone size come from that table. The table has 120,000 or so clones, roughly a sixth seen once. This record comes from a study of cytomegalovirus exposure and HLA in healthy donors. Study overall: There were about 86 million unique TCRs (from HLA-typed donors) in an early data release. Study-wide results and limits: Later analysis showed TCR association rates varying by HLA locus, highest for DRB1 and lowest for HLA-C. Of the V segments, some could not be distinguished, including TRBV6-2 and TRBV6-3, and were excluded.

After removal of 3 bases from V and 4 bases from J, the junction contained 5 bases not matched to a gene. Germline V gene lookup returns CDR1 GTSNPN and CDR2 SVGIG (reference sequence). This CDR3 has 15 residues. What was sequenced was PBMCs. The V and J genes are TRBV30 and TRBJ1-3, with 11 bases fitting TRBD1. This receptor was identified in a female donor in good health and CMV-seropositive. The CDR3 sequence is CAWRQDRGQGNTIYF. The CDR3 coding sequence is TGTGCCTGGAGACAGGACAGGGGGCAAGGAAACACCATATATTTT.